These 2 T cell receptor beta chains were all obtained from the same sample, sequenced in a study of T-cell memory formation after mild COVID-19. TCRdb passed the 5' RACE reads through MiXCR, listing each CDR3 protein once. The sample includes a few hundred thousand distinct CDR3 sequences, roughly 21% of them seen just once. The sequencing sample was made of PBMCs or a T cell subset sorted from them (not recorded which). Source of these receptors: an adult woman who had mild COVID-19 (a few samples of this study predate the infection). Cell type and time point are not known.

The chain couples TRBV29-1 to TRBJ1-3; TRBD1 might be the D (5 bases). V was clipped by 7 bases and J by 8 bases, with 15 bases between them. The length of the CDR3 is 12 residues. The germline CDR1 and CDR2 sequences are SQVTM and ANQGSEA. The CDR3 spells CSAMDNWDTIYF. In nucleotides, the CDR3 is TGCAGCGCGATGGACAACTGGGACACCATATATTTT.

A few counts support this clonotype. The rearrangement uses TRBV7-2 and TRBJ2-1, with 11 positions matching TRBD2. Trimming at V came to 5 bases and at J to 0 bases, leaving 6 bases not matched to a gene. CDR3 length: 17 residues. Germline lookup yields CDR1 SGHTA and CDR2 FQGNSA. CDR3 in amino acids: CASSLRLAGFSYNEQFF. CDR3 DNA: TGTGCCAGCAGCCTTAGACTAGCGGGGTTCTCCTACAATGAGCAGTTCTTC.